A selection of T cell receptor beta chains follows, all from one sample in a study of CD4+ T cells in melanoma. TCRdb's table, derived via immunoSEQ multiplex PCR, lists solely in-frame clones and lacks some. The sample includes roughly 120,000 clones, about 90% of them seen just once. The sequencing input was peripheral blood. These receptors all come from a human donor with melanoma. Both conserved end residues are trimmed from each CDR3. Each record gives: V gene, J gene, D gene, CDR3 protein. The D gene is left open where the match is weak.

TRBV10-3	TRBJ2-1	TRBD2	AISEPGGTSGNEQF
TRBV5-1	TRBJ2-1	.	ASSFGQNNEQF
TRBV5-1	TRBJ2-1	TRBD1	ASSSDRRIYNEQF
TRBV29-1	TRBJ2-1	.	SVVGSGESYNEQF
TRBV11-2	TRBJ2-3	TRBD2	ASSFSGGGDTQY
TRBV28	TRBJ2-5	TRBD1	ASRGTGGLGTQY
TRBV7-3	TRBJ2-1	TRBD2	ASSLLGGTSGYNEQF
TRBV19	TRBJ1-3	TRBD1	ASSLRDRASGNTIY
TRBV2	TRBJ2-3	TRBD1	ASNRQGAPRTDTQY
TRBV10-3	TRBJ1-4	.	AISEDREKLF
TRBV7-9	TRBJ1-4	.	ASSPPKGTNEKLF
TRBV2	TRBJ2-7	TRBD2	ASRDSGRSSYEQY
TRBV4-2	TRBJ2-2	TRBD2	ASSPSGLAGTGELF
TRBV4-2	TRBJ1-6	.	ASSQEPGRGIFSNSPLH
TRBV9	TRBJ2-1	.	ASSVAGTSNTRGQF
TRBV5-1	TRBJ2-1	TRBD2	ASSGTSGSPSSYNEQF
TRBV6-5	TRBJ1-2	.	ASSYSEGIGGYT
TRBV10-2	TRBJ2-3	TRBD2	ASSSRTSGRGADTQY
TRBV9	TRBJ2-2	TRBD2	ASAGPRAGTSGRGGELF
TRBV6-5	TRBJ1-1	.	ASSYGGEGTEAF
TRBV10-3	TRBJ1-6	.	AISGGKDSPLH
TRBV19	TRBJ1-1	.	ASRVLTGMNTEAF
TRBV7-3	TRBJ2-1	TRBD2	ASNSGLAGVEQF
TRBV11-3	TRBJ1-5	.	ASSRQGNHSNQPQH